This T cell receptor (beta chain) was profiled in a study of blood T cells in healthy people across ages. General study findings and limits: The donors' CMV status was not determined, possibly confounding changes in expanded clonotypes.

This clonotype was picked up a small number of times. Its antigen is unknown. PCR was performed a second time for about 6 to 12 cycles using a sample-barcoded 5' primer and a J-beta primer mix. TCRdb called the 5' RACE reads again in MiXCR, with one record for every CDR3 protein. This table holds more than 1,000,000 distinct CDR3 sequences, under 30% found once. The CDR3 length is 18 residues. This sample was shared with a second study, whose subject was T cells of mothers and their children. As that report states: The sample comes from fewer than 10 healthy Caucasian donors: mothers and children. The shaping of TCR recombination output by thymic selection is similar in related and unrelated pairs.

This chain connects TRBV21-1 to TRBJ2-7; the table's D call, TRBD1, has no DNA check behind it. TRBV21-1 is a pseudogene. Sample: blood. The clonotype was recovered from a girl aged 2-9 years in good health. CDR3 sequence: CASSKAERPGQRRYEQYF. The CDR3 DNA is TGTGCCAGCAGCAAAGCTGAGAGGCCGGGACAGAGGCGCTACGAGCAGTACTTC.